This TCR beta chain was recorded in a study of graft-versus-host responses after intestinal transplantation. The CDR3 covers 16 residues. Germline V gene sequence: CDR1 MNHEY, CDR2 SMNVEV (reference sequence). V dropped 10 bases and J dropped 1; count of bases not matched to a gene: 9. The data were produced by immunoSEQ multiplex PCR, yet TCRdb's version contains in-frame clones alone and is incomplete. The table shows 70,000 to 75,000 clones, with roughly nine tenths occurring only once. As regards this clone: Its antigen is still unknown.

The sample here was unstimulated CD8+ T cells sorted from spleen or lymph node cells, taken before intestinal transplant. The source of this sequence is a human donor who received an intestinal transplant. This chain connects TRBV27 to TRBJ2-5, with 13 bases fitting TRBD2. CDR3: CATPSTSGRSQETQYF. CDR3 DNA sequence: TGTGCCACCCCATCGACTAGCGGGAGGTCCCAAGAGACCCAGTACTTC.